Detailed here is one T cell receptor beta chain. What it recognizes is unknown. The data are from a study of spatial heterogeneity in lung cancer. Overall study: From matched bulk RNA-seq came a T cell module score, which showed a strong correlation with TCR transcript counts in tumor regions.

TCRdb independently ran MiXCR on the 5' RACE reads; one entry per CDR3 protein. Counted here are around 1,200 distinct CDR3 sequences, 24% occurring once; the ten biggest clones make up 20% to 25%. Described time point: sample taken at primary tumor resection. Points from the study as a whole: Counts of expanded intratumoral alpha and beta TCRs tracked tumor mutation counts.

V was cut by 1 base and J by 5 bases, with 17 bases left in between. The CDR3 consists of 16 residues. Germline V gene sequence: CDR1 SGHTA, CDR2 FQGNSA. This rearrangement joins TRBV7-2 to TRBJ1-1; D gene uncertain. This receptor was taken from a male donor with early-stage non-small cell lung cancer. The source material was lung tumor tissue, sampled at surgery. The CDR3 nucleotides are TGTGCCAGCAGCTTAGGCCCAGCCAGCTCGGGGACTGAAGCTTTCTTT. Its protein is CASSLGPASSGTEAFF. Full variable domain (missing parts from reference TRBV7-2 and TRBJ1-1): GAGVSQSPSNKVTEKGKDVELRCDPISGHTALYWYRQSLGQGLEFLIYFQGNSAPDKSGLPSDRFSAERTGGSVSTLTIQRTQQEDSAVYLCASSLGPASSGTEAFFGQGTRLTVV.